Sequencing of this T cell receptor beta chain was carried out in a study of blood T cell repertoires in COVID-19 (dated by TCRdb to 2018 to 2021). About the study as a whole: Samples from collaborators originated in the United States, Italy and Spain and spanned both the acute and convalescent phases of COVID-19. The material from the prospective study consisted of cDNA or gDNA derived from T cells, B-cell-depleted T cells, or PBMCs. Subjects who had been exposed to COVID-19, were actively infected with it, or had recovered from it provided the deeply sampled blood TCRbeta repertoires that made up the dataset. A freely available public database, intended as a resource for researchers studying the immune response to SARS-CoV-2, is where the repertoires were released. Samples came from the ongoing ImmuneRACE study (first 160 participants) plus 1,254 subjects from 6 global collaborators. Nearly every sample came with metadata listing a de-identified subject ID, COVID-19 status, age in years and sex. HLA class I and class II types, where available, came from metadata supplied by the sample provider rather than from assay-based typing. Here is what the overall study found, with its caveats: How much clinical and demographic metadata was included differed by source and by participant, and the metadata was provided uncurated.

TCRbeta CDR3 regions were amplified from genomic DNA using the immunoSEQ Assay, a bias-controlled multiplex PCR. In the paper's pipeline: The number of nucleated cells in each sample was estimated by amplification of reference gene primers within the assay. To quantify the absolute abundance of each unique TCRbeta CDR3 rearrangement, sequence reads were collapsed and filtered. For each sample, productive Simpson clonality was calculated by taking the square root of Simpson's diversity index across productive rearrangements. Sourced from immuneACCESS, this table was stored by TCRdb with only in-frame sequences that have V and J called. A share of the clones is absent; for the studies checked, an unresolved V gene accounts for under half, and the remainder has no known explanation. Clone size and the V and J calls come from that table; the DNA yielded D and trimming. This sample is represented by about 220,000 clones; about nine tenths of them were singletons. About 2.4% of the sample belongs to the ten largest clones.

The germline V gene (reference sequence) yields MNHEY for CDR1 and SMNVEV for CDR2. The CDR3 contains 13 residues, cysteine and phenylalanine counted. Only the CDR3 part of the read is kept: 39 bases, read in frame from the first base. V loses 3 bases, J loses 6 bases, and the germline ends lie 11 bases apart. In the prospective study, participants were roughly 18 to 100 years old, resided in approximately 22 geographic areas of the United States, and were enrolled through a virtual design. Cohort assignment in the prospective study relied on participant-reported clinical history from a screening survey and a study questionnaire. For ImmuneRACE Cohort 3, a participant was defined as recovered based on two consecutive negative NP/OP PCR tests, clearance by a healthcare professional, or resolution of symptoms. Each participant in the prospective study had whole blood, serum and a nasopharyngeal or oropharyngeal swab collected by mobile phlebotomists. Over a roughly two-month period, participants in the prospective study had the option of providing additional blood draws and questionnaires. Before DNA extraction, prospective study blood samples were shipped either frozen or at room temperature.

Details on this clone: The antigen this receptor binds is unknown. Qualities for individual bases were not recorded, and no much larger clone is one base off.

This clonotype was obtained from a woman aged 25-40 years who had recovered from COVID-19. The sample comprised PBMCs or T cells enriched from blood (not recorded which). The chain links TRBV27 with TRBJ1-1; TRBD1 could be the D gene, as 6 bases match. The DNA sequence is TGTGCCAGCAGTTTGCATCAGGGGTCTGAAGCTTTCTTT. Its coded protein is CASSLHQGSEAFF.